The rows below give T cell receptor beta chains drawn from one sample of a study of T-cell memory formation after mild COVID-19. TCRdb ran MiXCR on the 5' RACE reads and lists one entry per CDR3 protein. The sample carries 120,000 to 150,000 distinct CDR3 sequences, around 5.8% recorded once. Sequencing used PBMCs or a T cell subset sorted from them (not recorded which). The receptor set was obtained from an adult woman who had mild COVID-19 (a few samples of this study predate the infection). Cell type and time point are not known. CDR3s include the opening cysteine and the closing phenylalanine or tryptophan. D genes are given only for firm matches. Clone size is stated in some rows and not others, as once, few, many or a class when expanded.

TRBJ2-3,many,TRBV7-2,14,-,CASSLVRSSDTQYF,TGTGCCAGCAGCTTAGTCAGGTCTTCAGATACGCAGTATTTT
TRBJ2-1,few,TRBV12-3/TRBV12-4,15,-,CASSQIGGVYNEQFF,TGTGCCAGCAGCCAAATAGGGGGAGTGTACAATGAGCAGTTCTTC
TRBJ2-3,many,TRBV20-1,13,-,CSALPTGTDTQYF,TGCAGTGCTTTACCCACAGGAACAGATACGCAGTATTTT
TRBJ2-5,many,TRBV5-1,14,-,CASSGVDTRETQYF,TGCGCCAGCAGCGGGGTGGACACTCGCGAGACCCAGTACTTC
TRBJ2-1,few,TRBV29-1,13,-,CSVGKPPLGEQFF,TGCAGCGTTGGAAAGCCTCCCCTAGGAGAGCAGTTCTTC
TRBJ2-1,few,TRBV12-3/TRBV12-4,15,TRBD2,CASSLSGSRNNEQFF,TGTGCCAGCAGCCTAAGCGGGAGCCGTAACAATGAGCAGTTCTTC
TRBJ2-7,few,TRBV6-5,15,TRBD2,CASSKTRDYHYEQYF,TGTGCCAGCAGTAAGACTCGGGACTACCACTACGAGCAGTACTTC
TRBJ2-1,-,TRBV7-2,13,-,CASSSRVYNEQFF,TGTGCCAGCAGCTCCCGGGTCTACAATGAGCAGTTCTTC
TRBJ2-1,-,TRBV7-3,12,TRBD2,CASSLDGRDEFF,TGTGCCAGCAGCTTAGATGGGAGGGATGAGTTCTTC
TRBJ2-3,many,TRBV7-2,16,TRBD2,CASSLALAGGTDTQYF,TGTGCCAGCAGCTTAGCACTAGCGGGAGGTACAGATACGCAGTATTTT
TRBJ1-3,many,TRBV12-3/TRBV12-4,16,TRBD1,CASSPGTGWGGNTIYF,TGTGCCAGCAGTCCCGGGACAGGGTGGGGTGGAAACACCATATATTTT
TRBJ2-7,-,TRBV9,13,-,CASSSGSAEEQYF,TGTGCCAGCAGCTCGGGTTCTGCGGAAGAGCAGTACTTC
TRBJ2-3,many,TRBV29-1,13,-,CSVRAGSTDTQYF,TGCAGCGTCAGAGCGGGCTCCACAGATACGCAGTATTTT
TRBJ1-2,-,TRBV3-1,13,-,CASSQAANYGYTF,TGTGCCAGCAGCCAAGCAGCGAACTATGGCTACACCTTC
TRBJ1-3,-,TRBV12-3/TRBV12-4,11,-,CASSFMGTIYF,TGTGCCAGCAGTTTCATGGGCACCATATATTTT
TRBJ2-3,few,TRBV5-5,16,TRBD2,CASSLRSGGSTDTQYF,TGTGCCAGCAGCCTAAGATCGGGGGGTTCAACAGATACGCAGTATTTT
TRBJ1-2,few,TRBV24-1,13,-,CATSERGARGYTF,TGTGCCACCAGTGAGAGGGGGGCGCGGGGCTACACCTTC
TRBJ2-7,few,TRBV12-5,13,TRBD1,CASGPGQTYEQYF,TGTGCTAGTGGTCCGGGACAGACCTACGAGCAGTACTTC
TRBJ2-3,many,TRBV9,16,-,CASSLSEGRGTDTQYF,TGTGCCAGCAGCCTTTCAGAAGGCAGGGGCACAGATACGCAGTATTTT
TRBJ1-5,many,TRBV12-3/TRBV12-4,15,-,CASRGEGFGNQPQHF,TGTGCCAGCCGTGGTGAGGGGTTTGGCAATCAGCCCCAGCATTTT
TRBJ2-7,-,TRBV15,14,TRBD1,CATSRDPDRPQPYF,TGTGCCACCAGCAGAGACCCGGACAGGCCACAACCCTACTTC
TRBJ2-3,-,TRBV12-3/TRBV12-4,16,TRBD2,CASSLGPAGVADTQYF,TGTGCCAGCAGTTTAGGGCCAGCGGGAGTTGCCGATACGCAGTATTTT
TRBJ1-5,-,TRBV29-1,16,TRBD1,CSVVLTGGYSNQPQHF,TGCAGCGTTGTTTTGACAGGGGGATATAGCAATCAGCCCCAGCATTTT
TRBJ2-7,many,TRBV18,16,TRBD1,CASSPIAGQGVYEQYF,TGTGCCAGCTCACCAATCGCCGGACAGGGGGTTTACGAGCAGTACTTC
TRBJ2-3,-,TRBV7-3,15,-,CASSLSGLNTDTQYF,TGTGCCAGCAGCTTATCGGGACTCAACACAGATACGCAGTATTTT
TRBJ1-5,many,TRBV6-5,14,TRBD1,CASRSTGVGQPQHF,TGTGCCAGCAGATCCACAGGGGTAGGGCAGCCCCAGCATTTT
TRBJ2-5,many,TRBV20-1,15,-,CSARALGTHRETQYF,TGCAGTGCTAGAGCACTGGGGACTCATCGAGAGACCCAGTACTTC
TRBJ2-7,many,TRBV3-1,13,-,CASSPGLVYEQYF,TGTGCCAGCAGCCCTGGACTGGTCTACGAGCAGTACTTC
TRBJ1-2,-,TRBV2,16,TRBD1,CASILNRDRGPYGYTF,TGTGCCAGCATTTTAAACCGGGACAGGGGACCCTATGGCTACACCTTC
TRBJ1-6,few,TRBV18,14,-,CASSGEIDNSPLHF,TGTGCCAGCTCAGGGGAAATCGATAATTCACCCCTCCACTTT
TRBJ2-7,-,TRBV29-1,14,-,CSVVSGTHTSEQYF,TGCAGCGTTGTATCTGGGACTCATACATCCGAGCAGTACTTC
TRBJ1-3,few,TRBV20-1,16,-,CSARVLRGISGNTIYF,TGCAGTGCTAGGGTCTTGAGGGGGATCTCTGGAAACACCATATATTTT
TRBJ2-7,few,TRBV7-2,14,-,CASSFTRESYEQYF,TGTGCCAGCAGCTTCACCAGGGAATCCTACGAGCAGTACTTC
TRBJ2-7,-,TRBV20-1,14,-,CSARKGDTTYEQYF,TGCAGTGCTAGAAAGGGGGACACGACCTACGAGCAGTACTTC
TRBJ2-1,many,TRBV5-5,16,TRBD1,CASSSGGQGVLNEQFF,TGTGCCAGCAGCTCGGGAGGACAGGGGGTTTTGAATGAGCAGTTCTTC
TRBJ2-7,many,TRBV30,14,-,CAGSYGGNSGEQYF,TGTGCCGGGAGTTATGGGGGCAATTCGGGCGAGCAGTACTTC
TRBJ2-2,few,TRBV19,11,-,CASIKTGELFF,TGTGCCAGTATAAAGACCGGGGAGCTGTTTTTT
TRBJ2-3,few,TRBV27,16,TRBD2,CASSSRLAGGPDTQYF,TGTGCCAGCAGTTCAAGACTAGCGGGAGGGCCGGATACGCAGTATTTT
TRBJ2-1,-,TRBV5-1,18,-,CASSPAVGGHVGGYEQFF,TGCGCCAGCAGCCCGGCGGTCGGGGGGCACGTAGGTGGGTATGAGCAGTTCTTC
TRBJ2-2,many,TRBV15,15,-,CATGRGGASTGELFF,TGTGCCACCGGTAGGGGGGGGGCGAGCACCGGGGAGCTGTTTTTT
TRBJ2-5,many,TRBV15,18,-,CATSSPGGHTAILKAQYF,TGTGCCACCAGCAGCCCCGGGGGTCATACAGCAATCCTGAAGGCCCAGTACTTC
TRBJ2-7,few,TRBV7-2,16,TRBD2,CASSVGLAGLAYEQYF,TGTGCCAGCAGCGTAGGACTAGCGGGCTTAGCCTACGAGCAGTACTTC
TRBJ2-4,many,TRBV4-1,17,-,CASSQATARAGENIQYF,TGCGCCAGCAGCCAAGCCACCGCTAGGGCAGGGGAAAACATTCAGTACTTC
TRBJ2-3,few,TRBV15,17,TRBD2,CATSRDRQAGGKDTQYF,TGTGCCACCAGCAGAGATCGGCAAGCGGGAGGAAAAGATACGCAGTATTTT
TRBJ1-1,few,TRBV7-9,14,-,CASSLEQVNTEAFF,TGTGCCAGCAGCTTGGAGCAGGTGAACACTGAAGCTTTCTTT
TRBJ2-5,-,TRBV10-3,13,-,CAISQGRQETQYF,TGTGCCATCAGCCAGGGTCGGCAAGAGACCCAGTACTTC
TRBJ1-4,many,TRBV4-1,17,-,CASSQAPHRSTNEKLFF,TGCGCCAGCAGCCAGGCTCCTCACAGGTCAACTAATGAAAAACTGTTTTTT
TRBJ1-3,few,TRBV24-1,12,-,CATSDSGNTIYF,TGTGCCACCAGTGACTCTGGAAACACCATATATTTT